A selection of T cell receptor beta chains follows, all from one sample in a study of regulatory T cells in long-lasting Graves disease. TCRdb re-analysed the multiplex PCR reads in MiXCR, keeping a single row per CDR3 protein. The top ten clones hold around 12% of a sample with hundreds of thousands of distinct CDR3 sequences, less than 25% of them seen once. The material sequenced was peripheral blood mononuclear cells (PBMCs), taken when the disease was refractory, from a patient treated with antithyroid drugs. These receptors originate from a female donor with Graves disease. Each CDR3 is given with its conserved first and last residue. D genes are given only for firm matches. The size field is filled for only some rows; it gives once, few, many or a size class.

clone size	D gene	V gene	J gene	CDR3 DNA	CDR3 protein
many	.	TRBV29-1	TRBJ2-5	TGCAGCGTTGATGGGGGGCAAGAGACCCAGTACTTC	CSVDGGQETQYF
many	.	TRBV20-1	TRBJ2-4	TGCAGTGCTAGGGGTCAGGGGTCAGACATTCAGTACTTC	CSARGQGSDIQYF
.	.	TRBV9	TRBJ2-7	TGTGCCAGCAGCGTAGCCGGCGGGTGCTCCTACGAGCAGTACTTC	CASSVAGGCSYEQYF
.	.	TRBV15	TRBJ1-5	TGTGCCACCAGCAGCCATCGGGACCCTCCCAATCAGCCCCAGCATTTT	CATSSHRDPPNQPQHF
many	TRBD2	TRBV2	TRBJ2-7	TGTGCCAGCGTGGGACTAGCGGCCTACGAGCAGTACTTC	CASVGLAAYEQYF
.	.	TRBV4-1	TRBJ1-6	TGCGCCAGCAGGGCTACGTTGGGTGATAATTCACCCCTCCACTTT	CASRATLGDNSPLHF
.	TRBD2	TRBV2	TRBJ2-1	TGTGCCAGCAGCTGGAGCGGGAGATCGTTCAATGAGCAGTTCTTC	CASSWSGRSFNEQFF
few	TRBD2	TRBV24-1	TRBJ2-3	TGTGCCACCACCCCCGGGACTAGCGGGACGACGCAGTATTTT	CATTPGTSGTTQYF
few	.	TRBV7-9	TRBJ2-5	TGTGCCAGCAGCACGGACTGGGAGACCCAGTACTTC	CASSTDWETQYF
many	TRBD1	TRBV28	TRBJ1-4	TGTGCCGGTGGACAGGGCGGCGAAAAACTGTTTTTT	CAGGQGGEKLFF
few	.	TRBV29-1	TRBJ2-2	TGCAGCGTTAAGGTTATGGAGTCCGGGGAGCTGTTTTTT	CSVKVMESGELFF
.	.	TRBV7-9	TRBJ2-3	TGTGCCAGCAGCTTAGGACAGGTTAATACGCAGTATTTT	CASSLGQVNTQYF
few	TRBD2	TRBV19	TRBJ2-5	TGTGCCAGTAGTACTAGCGGGATTCAAGAGACCCAGTACTTC	CASSTSGIQETQYF
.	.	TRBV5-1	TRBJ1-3	TGCGCCAGCAGCTTGGAAGGGTTGAGGGCAGCTGGAAACACCATATATTTT	CASSLEGLRAAGNTIYF
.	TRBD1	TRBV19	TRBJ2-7	TGTGCCAGTAGTATAGATCTATCAGGGACAGTCACCTACGAGCAGTACTTC	CASSIDLSGTVTYEQYF
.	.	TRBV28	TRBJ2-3	TGTGCCAGCAGATCAGATACGCAGTATTTT	CASRSDTQYF
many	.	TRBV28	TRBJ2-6	TGTGCCAGCAGTAAGGACGGGGCCAACGTCCTGACTTTC	CASSKDGANVLTF
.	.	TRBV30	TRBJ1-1	TGTGCCTGGAGTGTAAGGACAGCGCATCAGAACACTGAAGCTTTCTTT	CAWSVRTAHQNTEAFF
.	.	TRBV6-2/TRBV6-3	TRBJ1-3	TGTGCCAGCTATGACACTCTCTCTGGAAACACCATATATTTT	CASYDTLSGNTIYF
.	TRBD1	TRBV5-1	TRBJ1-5	TGCGCCAGCAGCTTGCGCCGATCCCGGGACAGATCGGGTAGCAATCAGCCCCAGCATTTT	CASSLRRSRDRSGSNQPQHF
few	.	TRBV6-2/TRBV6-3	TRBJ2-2	TGTGCCAGCAGTTCGACCGGGACAACGAACACCGGGGAGCTGTTTTTT	CASSSTGTTNTGELFF
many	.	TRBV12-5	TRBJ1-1	TGTGCTAGTGGTCCCTCTACCACAGGGTCGGGGAACACTGAAGCTTTCTTT	CASGPSTTGSGNTEAFF